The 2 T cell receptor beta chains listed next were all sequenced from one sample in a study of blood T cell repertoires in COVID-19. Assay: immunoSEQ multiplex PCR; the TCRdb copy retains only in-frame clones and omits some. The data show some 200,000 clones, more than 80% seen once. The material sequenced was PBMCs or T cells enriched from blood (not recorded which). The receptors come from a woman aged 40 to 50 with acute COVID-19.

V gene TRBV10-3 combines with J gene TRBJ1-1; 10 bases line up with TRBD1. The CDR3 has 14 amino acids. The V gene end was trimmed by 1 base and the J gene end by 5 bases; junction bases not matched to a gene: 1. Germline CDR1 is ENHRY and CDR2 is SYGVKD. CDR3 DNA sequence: TGTGCCATCAGTGAGTTGGGACAGGGGACTGAAGCTTTCTTT. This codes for CAISELGQGTEAFF.

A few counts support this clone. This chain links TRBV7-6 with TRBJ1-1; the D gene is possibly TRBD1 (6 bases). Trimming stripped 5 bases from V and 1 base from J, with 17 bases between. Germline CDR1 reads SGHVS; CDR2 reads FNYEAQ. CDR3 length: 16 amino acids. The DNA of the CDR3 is TGTGCCAGCAGCACCCCTTATAGGGACAAGAACACTGAAGCTTTCTTT. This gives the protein CASSTPYRDKNTEAFF.